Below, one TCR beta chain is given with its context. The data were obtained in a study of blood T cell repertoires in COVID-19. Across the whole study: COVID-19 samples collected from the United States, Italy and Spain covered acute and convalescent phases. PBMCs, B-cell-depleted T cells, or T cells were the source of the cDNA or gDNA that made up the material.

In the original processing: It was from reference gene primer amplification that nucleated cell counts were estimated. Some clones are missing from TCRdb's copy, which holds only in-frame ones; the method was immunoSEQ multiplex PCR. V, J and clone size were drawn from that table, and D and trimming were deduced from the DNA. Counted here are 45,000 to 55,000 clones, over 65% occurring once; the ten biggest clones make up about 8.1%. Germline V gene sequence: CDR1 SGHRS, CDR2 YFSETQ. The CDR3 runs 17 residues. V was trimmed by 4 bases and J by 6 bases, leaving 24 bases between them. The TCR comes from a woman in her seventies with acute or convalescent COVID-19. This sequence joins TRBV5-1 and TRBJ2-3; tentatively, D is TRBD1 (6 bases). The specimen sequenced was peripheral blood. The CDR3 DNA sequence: TGCGCCAGCAGCCGCGAGACCGGACAGCTCGCTAGGGATACGCAGTATTTT. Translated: CASSRETGQLARDTQYF.